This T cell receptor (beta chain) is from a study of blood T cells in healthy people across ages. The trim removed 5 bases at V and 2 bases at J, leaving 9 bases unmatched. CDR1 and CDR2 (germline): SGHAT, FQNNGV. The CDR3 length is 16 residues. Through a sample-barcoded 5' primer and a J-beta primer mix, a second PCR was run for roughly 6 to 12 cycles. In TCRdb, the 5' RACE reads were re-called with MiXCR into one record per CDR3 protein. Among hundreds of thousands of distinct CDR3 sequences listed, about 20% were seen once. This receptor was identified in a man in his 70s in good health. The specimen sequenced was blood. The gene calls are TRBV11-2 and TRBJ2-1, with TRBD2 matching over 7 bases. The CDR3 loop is CASSPASLAAYNEQFF. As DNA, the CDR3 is TGTGCCAGCAGCCCGGCAAGTCTAGCGGCCTACAATGAGCAGTTCTTC.